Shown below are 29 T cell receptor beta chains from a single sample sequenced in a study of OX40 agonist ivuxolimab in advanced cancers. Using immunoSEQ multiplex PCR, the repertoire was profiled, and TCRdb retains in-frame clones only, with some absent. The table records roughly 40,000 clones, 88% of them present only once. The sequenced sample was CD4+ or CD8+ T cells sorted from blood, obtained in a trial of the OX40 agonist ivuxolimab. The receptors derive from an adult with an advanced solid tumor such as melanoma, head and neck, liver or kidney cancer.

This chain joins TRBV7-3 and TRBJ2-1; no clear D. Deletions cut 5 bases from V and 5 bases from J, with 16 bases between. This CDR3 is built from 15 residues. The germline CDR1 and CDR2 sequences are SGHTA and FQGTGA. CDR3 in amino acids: CASSPFQSPNNEQFF. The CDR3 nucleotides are TGTGCCAGCAGCCCGTTCCAGTCACCAAACAATGAGCAGTTCTTC.

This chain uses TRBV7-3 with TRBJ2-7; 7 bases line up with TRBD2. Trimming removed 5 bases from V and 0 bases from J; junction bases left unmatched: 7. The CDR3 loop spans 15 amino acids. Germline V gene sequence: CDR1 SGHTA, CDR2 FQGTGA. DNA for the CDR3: TGTGCCAGCAGCCCGATGGGCGGGAGCTCCTACGAGCAGTACTTC. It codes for CASSPMGGSSYEQYF.

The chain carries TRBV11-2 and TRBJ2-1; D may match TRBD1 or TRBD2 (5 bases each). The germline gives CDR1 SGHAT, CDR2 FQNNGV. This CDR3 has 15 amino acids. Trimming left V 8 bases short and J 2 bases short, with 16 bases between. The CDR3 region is CASGWGRSAYNEQFF. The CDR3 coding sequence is TGTGCCAGCGGGTGGGGACGGTCGGCCTACAATGAGCAGTTCTTC.

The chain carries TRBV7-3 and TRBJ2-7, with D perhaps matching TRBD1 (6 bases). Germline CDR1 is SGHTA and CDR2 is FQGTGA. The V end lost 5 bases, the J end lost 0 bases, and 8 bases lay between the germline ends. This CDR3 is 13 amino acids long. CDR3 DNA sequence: TGTGCCAGCAGCGTGACAGGCTCCTACGAGCAGTACTTC. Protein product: CASSVTGSYEQYF.

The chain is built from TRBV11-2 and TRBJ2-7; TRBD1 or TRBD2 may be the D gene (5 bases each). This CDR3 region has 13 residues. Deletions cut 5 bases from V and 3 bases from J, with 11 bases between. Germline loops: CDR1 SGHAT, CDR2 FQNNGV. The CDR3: CASSTGTLYEQYF. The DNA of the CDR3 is TGTGCCAGCAGCACCGGGACGCTCTACGAGCAGTACTTC.

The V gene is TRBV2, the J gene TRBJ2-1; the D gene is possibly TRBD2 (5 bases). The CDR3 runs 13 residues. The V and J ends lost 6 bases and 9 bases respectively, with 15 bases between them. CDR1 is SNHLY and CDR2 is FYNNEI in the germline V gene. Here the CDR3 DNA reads TGTGCCAGCAGGGGTGGGCTAGCCGGTGAGCAGTTCTTC. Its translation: CASRGGLAGEQFF.

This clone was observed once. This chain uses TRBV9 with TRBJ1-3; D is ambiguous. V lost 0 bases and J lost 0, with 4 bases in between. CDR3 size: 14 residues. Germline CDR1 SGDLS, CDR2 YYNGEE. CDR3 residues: CASSVDASGNTIYF. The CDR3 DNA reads TGTGCCAGCAGCGTAGATGCCTCTGGAAACACCATATATTTT.

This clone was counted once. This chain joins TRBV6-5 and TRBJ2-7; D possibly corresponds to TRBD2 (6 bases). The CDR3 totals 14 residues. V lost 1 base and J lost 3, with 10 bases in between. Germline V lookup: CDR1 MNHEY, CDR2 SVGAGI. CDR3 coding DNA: TGTGCCAGCAGTTACTTTGGGACTTACTACGAGCAGTACTTC. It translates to CASSYFGTYYEQYF.

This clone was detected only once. CDR3 sequence (DNA): TGTGCCAGCAGCCCCGGGCGGGCAGGGGCCAACGTCCTGACTTTC. Its protein product is CASSPGRAGANVLTF. The chain links TRBV7-8 to TRBJ2-6; D is perhaps TRBD2 (5 bases). Germline V gives CDR1 SGHVS, CDR2 FQNEAQ. This CDR3 is 15 amino acids long. V lost 5 bases to trimming and J lost 4 bases, with 12 bases between them.

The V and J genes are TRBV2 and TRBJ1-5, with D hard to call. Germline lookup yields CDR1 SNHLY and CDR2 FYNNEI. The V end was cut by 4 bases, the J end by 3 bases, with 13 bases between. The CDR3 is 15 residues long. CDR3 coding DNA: TGTGCCAGCAGTGGAGGGCTCCAGTCCAATCAGCCCCAGCATTTT. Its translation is CASSGGLQSNQPQHF. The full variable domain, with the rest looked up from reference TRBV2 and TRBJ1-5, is EPEVTQTPSHQVTQMGQEVILRCVPISNHLYFYWYRQILGQKVEFLVSFYNNEISEKSEIFDDQFSVERPDGSNFTLKIRSTKLEDSAMYFCASSGGLQSNQPQHFGDGTRLSIL.

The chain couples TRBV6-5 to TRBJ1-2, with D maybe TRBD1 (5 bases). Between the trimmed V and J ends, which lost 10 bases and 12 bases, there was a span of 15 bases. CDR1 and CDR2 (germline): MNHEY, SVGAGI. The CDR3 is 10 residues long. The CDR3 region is CATGHPLNTF. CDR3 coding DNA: TGTGCCACTGGACACCCACTCAACACCTTC.

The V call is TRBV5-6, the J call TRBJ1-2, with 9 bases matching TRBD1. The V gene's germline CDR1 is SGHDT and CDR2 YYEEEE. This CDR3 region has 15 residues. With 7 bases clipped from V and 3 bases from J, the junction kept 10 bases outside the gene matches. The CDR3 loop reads CASGVPGQGDYGYTF. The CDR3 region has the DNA TGTGCCAGCGGAGTACCGGGACAGGGCGACTATGGCTACACCTTC.

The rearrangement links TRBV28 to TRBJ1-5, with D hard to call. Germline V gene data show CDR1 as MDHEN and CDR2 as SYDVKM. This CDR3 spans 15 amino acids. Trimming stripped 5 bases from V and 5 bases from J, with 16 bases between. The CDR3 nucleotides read TGTGCCAGCAGTGTCCCACGAGGGCGTCATCAGCCCCAGCATTTT. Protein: CASSVPRGRHQPQHF.

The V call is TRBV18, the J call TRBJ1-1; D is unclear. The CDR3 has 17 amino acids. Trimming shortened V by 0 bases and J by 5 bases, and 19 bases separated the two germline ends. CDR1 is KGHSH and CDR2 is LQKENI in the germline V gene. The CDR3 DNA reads TGTGCCAGCTCACCACCGACACCGCTGAGTATTACGACTGAAGCTTTCTTT. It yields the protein CASSPPTPLSITTEAFF.

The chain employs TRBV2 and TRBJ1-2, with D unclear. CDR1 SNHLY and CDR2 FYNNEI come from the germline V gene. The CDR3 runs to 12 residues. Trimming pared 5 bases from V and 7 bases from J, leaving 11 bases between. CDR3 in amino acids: CASSSEGSGYTF. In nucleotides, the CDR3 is TGTGCCAGCAGTAGTGAAGGTAGTGGCTACACCTTC.

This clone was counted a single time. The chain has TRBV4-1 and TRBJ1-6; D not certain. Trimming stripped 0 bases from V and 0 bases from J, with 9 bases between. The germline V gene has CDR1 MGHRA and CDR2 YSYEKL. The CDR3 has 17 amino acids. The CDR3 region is CASSQDRASSYNSPLHF. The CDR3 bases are TGCGCCAGCAGCCAAGACAGAGCCAGCTCCTATAATTCACCCCTCCACTTT.

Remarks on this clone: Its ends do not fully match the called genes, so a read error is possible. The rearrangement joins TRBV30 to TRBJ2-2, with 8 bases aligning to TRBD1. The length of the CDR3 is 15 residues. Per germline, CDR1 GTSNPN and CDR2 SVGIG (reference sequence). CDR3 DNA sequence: TGTGCCTGCAGGGGGCGGCGAGCGAACGCCGGGGAGCTGTTTTTT. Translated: CACRGRRANAGELFF.

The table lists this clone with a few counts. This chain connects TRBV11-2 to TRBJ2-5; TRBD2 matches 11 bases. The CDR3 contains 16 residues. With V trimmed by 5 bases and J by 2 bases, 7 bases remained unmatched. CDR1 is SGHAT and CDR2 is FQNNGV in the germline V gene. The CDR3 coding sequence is TGTGCCAGCAGCCTGTTAGCGGGAGGGGGTCAAGAGACCCAGTACTTC. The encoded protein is CASSLLAGGGQETQYF.

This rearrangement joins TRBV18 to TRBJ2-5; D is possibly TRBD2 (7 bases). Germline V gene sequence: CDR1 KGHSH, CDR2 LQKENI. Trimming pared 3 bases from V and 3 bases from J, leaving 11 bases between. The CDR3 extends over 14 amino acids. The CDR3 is CASSPRGLEETQYF. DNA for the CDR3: TGTGCCAGCTCACCGCGGGGGCTGGAAGAGACCCAGTACTTC.

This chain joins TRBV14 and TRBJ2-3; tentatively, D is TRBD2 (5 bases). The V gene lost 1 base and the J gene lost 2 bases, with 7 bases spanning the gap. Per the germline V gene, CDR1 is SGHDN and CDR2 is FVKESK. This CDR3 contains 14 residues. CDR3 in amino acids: CASSQVDSTDTQYF. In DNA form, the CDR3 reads TGTGCCAGCAGCCAAGTGGACTCCACAGATACGCAGTATTTT.

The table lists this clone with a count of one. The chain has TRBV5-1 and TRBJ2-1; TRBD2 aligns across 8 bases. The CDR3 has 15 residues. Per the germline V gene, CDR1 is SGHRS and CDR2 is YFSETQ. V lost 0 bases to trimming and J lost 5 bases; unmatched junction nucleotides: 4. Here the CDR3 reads CASSLGGLGDNEQFF. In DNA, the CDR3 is TGCGCCAGCAGCTTGGGGGGACTAGGGGACAATGAGCAGTTCTTC.

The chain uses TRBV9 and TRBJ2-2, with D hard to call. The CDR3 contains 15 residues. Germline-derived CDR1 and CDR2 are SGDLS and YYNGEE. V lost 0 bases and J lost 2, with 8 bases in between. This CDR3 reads CASSVGTVNTGELFF. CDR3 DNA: TGTGCCAGCAGCGTAGGTACAGTCAACACCGGGGAGCTGTTTTTT.

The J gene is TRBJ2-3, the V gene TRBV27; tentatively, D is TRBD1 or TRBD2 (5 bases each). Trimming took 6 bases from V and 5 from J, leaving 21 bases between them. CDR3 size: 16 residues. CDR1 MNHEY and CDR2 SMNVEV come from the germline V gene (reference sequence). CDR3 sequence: CASSYSSGPAGDTQYF. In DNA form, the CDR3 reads TGTGCCAGCAGCTATTCCTCGGGACCCGCAGGAGATACGCAGTATTTT.

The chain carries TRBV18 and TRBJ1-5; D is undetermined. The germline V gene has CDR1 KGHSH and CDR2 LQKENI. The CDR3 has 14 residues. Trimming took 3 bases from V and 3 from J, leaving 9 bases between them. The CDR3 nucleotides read TGTGCCAGCTCACCGGTCAGCGCCAATCAGCCCCAGCATTTT. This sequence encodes CASSPVSANQPQHF.

The CDR3, as DNA: TGTGCCAGTAAGGGACAGATCACAGATACGCAGTATTTT. Translating gives CASKGQITDTQYF. The rearrangement links TRBV27 to TRBJ2-3; 7 positions agree with TRBD1. CDR1 is MNHEY, CDR2 SMNVEV, per germline (reference sequence). V dropped 9 bases and J dropped 2; count of bases not matched to a gene: 5. The CDR3 runs to 13 residues.

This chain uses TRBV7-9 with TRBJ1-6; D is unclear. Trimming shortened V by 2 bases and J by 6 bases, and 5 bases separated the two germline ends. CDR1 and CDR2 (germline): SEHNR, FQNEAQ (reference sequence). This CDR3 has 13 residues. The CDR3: CASSLITNSPLHF. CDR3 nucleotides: TGTGCCAGCAGCTTAATAACTAATTCACCCCTCCACTTT.

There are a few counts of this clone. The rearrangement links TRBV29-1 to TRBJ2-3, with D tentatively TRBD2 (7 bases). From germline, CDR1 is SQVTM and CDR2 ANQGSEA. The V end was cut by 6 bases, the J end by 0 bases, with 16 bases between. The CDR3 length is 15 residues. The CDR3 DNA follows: TGCAGCGTCACAGGGAGGGCCGCTAGCACAGATACGCAGTATTTT. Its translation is CSVTGRAASTDTQYF.

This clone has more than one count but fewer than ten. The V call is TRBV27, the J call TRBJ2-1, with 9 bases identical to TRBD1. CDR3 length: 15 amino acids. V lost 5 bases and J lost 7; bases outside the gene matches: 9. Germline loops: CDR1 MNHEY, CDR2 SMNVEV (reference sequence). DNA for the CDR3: TGTGCCAGCAGTAGACAGACAGGGGGAAGAAATGAGCAGTTCTTC. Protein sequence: CASSRQTGGRNEQFF.

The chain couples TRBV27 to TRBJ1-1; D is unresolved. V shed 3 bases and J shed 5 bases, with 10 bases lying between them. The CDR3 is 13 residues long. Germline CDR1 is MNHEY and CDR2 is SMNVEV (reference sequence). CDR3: CASSFGRRTEAFF. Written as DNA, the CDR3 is TGTGCCAGCAGTTTTGGACGGCGAACTGAAGCTTTCTTT.